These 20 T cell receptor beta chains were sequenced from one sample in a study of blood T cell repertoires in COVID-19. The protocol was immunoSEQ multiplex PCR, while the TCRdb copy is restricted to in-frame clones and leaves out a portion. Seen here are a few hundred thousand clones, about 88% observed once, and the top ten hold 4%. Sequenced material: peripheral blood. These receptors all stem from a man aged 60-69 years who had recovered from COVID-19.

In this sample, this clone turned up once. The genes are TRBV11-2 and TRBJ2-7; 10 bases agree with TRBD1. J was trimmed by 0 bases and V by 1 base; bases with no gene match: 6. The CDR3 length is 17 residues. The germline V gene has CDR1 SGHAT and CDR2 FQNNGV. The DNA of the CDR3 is TGTGCCAGCAGCTTAGGCATCGGACAGGGGGTCTCCTACGAGCAGTACTTC. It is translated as CASSLGIGQGVSYEQYF.

CDR3 nucleotides: TGTGCCAGCTCACCACAGTCCTTAGCGGGGGTGGAGACCCAGTACTTC. This encodes CASSPQSLAGVETQYF. The rearrangement uses TRBV18 and TRBJ2-5, with TRBD2 identical over 9 bases. Trimming cost V 1 base and J 5 bases; bases outside gene matches: 8. Germline V gives CDR1 KGHSH, CDR2 LQKENI. The CDR3 sequence is 16 residues long.

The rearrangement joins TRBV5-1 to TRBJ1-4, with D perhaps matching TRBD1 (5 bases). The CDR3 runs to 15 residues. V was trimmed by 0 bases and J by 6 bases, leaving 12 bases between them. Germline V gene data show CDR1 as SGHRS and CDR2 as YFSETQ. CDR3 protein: CASSLVGVRDEKLFF. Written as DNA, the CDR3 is TGCGCCAGCAGCTTGGTAGGGGTCCGGGATGAAAAACTGTTTTTT. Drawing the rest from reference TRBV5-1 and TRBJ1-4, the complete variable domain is KAGVTQTPRYLIKTRGQQVTLSCSPISGHRSVSWYQQTPGQGLQFLFEYFSETQRNKGNFPGRFSGRQFSNSRSEMNVSTLELGDSALYLCASSLVGVRDEKLFFGSGTQLSVL.

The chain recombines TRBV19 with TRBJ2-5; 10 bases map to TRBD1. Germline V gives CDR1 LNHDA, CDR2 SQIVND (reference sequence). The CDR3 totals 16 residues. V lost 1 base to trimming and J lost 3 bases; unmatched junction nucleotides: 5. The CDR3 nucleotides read TGTGCCAGTAGTATAGGTGGAGGGACAGGGGAAGAGACCCAGTACTTC. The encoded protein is CASSIGGGTGEETQYF.

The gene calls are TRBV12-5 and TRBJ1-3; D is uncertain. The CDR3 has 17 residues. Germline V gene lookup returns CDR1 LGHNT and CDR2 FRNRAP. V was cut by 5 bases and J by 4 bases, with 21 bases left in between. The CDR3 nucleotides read TGTGCTAGTGGTCCACCCCTCACCCATAGTCCCGGAAACACCATATATTTT. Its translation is CASGPPLTHSPGNTIYF.

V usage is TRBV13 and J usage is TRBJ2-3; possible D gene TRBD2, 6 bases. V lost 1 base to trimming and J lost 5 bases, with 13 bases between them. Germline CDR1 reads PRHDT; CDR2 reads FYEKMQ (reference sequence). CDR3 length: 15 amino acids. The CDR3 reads CASSLASLGGDTQYF. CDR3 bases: TGTGCCAGCAGCTTAGCCTCCCTGGGGGGAGATACGCAGTATTTT.

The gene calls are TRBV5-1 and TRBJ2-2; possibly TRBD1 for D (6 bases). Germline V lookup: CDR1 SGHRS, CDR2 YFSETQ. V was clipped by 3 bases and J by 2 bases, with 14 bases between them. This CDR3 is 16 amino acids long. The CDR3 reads CASSWDPDRNTGELFF. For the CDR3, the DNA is TGCGCCAGCAGCTGGGACCCGGACAGAAACACCGGGGAGCTGTTTTTT.

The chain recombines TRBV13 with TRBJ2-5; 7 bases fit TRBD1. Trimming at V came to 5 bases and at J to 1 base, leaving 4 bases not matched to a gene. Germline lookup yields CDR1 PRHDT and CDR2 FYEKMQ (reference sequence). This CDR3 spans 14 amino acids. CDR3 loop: CASSAGQVQETQYF. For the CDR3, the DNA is TGTGCCAGCAGCGCCGGACAGGTCCAAGAGACCCAGTACTTC.

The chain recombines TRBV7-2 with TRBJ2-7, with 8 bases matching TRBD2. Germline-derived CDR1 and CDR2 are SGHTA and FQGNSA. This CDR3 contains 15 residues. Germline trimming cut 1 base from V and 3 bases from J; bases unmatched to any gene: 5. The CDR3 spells CASSLGSGGNYEQYF. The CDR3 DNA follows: TGTGCCAGCAGCTTAGGAAGCGGGGGAAACTACGAGCAGTACTTC.

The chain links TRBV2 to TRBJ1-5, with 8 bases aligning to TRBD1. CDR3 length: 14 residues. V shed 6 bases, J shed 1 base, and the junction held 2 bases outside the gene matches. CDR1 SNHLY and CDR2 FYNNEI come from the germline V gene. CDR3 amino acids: CASRDRVSNQPQHF. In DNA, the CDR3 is TGTGCCAGCAGGGACAGGGTGAGCAATCAGCCCCAGCATTTT.

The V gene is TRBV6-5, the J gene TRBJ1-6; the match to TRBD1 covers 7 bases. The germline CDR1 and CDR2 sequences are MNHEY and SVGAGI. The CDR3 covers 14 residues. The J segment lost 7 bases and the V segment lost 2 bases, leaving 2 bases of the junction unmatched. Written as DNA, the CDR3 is TGTGCCAGCAGTTACGGGACAGCGAATTCACCCCTCCACTTT. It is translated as CASSYGTANSPLHF.

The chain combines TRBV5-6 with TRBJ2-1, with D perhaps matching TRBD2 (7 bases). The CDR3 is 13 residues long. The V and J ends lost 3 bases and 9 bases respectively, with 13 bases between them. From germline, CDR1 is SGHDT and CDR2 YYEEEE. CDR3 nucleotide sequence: TGTGCCAGCAGCTCCGGTCGGGGGGCTGAGCAGTTCTTC. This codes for CASSSGRGAEQFF.

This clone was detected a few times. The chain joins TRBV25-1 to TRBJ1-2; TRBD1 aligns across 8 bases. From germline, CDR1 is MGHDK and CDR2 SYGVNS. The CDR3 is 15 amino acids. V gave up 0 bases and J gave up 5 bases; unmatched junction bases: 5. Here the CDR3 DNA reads TGTGCCAGCAGTGAATATCGGGGACAGGATTATGGCTACACCTTC. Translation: CASSEYRGQDYGYTF.

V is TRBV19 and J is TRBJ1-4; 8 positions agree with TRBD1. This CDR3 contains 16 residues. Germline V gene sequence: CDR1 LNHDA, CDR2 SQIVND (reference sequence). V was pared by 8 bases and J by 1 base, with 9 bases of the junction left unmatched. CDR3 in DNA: TGTGCCAGTGAAAAGACAGGGGCGGTAACTAATGAAAAACTGTTTTTT. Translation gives CASEKTGAVTNEKLFF.

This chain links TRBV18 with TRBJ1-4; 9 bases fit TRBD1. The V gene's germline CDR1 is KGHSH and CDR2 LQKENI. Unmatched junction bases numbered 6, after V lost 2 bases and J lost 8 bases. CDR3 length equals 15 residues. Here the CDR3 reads CASSPMTGGIEKLFF. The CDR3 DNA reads TGTGCCAGCTCACCAATGACAGGGGGGATAGAAAAACTGTTTTTT.

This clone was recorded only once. CDR3 sequence (DNA): TGTGCCAGCAGCCAAGCTAAAGACTTTTTCACAGATACGCAGTATTTT. It yields the protein CASSQAKDFFTDTQYF. The rearrangement uses TRBV14 and TRBJ2-3; D call uncertain. Looked up from germline, CDR1 is SGHDN and CDR2 is FVKESK. The V end was cut by 1 base, the J end by 2 bases, with 13 bases between. This CDR3 has 16 amino acids.

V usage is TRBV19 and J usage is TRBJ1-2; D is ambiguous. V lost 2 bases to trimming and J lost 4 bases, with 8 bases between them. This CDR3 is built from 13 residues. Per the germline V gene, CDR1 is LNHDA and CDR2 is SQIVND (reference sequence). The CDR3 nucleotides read TGTGCCAGTAGTATAACCACAGTCTATGGCTACACCTTC. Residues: CASSITTVYGYTF. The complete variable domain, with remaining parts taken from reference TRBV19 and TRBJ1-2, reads DGGITQSPKYLFRKEGQNVTLSCEQNLNHDAMYWYRQDPGQGLRLIYYSQIVNDFQKGDIAEGYSVSREKKESFPLTVTSAQKNPTAFYLCASSITTVYGYTFGSGTRLTVV.

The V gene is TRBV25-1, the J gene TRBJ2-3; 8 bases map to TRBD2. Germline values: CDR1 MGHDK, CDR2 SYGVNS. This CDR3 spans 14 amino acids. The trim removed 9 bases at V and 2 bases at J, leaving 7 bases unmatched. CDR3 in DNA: TGTGCCAGTACCCCGGGGGGGTTCACAGATACGCAGTATTTT. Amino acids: CASTPGGFTDTQYF.

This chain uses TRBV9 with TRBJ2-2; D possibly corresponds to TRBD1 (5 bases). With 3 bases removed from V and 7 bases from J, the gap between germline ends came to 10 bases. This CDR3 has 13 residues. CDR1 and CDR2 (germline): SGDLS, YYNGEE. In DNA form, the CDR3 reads TGTGCCAGCAGCGACTATCAGGGCGGGGAGCTGTTTTTT. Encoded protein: CASSDYQGGELFF. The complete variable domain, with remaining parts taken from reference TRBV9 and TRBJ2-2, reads DSGVTQTPKHLITATGQRVTLRCSPRSGDLSVYWYQQSLDQGLQFLIQYYNGEERAKGNILERFSAQQFPDLHSELNLSSLELGDSALYFCASSDYQGGELFFGEGSRLTVL.

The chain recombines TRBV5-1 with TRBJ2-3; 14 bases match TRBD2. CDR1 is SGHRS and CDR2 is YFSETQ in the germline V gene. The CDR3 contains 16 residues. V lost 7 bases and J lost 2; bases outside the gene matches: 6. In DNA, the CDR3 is TGCGCCAGCGGCCCGGGACTAGCGGGGGACACAGATACGCAGTATTTT. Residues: CASGPGLAGDTDTQYF.